The 8 T cell receptor beta chains below come from one sample, sequenced in a study of early T cells in non-severe SARS-CoV-2 infection. TCRdb independently ran MiXCR on the 5' RACE reads; one entry per CDR3 protein. The table has roughly 70,000 distinct CDR3 sequences, roughly an eighth seen once. The material sequenced was whole blood. The receptor set was obtained from an adult who was a healthcare worker with PCR-confirmed SARS-CoV-2 infection or an uninfected control (not recorded which).

The V call is TRBV29-1, the J call TRBJ1-1; possibly TRBD1 for D (5 bases). CDR3 length equals 11 residues. The V and J ends lost 5 bases and 8 bases respectively, with 12 bases between them. CDR1 is SQVTM and CDR2 is ANQGSEA in the germline V gene. The CDR3 reads CSVLGRREAFF. DNA of the CDR3: TGCAGCGTTCTGGGACGGAGAGAAGCTTTCTTT.

The V call is TRBV6-5, the J call TRBJ2-3; 11 positions match TRBD2. CDR1 is MNHEY, CDR2 SVGAGI, per germline. V trimming: 5 bases; J trimming: 8 bases; junction bases outside the gene matches: 6. CDR3 length: 14 residues. The CDR3 is CASSRGLAVATQYF. CDR3 sequence (DNA): TGTGCCAGCAGTCGGGGACTAGCGGTTGCTACGCAGTATTTT.

At least ten counts were recorded for this clonotype. The rearrangement joins TRBV20-1 to TRBJ2-1; 12 bases are a match to TRBD2. The germline V gene has CDR1 DFQATT and CDR2 SNEGSKA (reference sequence). V shed 5 bases and J 3 bases; nucleotides not matched to a gene: 2. This CDR3 has 14 residues. CDR3 in amino acids: CSAATSGSYNEQFF. The CDR3 DNA sequence: TGCAGTGCTGCGACTAGCGGGAGCTACAATGAGCAGTTCTTC.

This clonotype has just a few counts. The chain combines TRBV7-9 with TRBJ1-3; the D is unclear. Germline values: CDR1 SEHNR, CDR2 FQNEAQ (reference sequence). Trimming removed 0 bases from V and 0 bases from J, with 6 bases in between. The CDR3 spans 15 residues. Here the CDR3 DNA reads TGTGCCAGCAGCTTAGCTGAGAGCTCTGGAAACACCATATATTTT. Translation: CASSLAESSGNTIYF. The full variable domain, rest sourced from reference TRBV7-9 and TRBJ1-3, is DTGVSQNPRHKITKRGQNVTFRCDPISEHNRLYWYRQTLGQGPEFLTYFQNEAQLEKSRLLSDRFSAERPKGSFSTLEIQRTEQGDSAMYLCASSLAESSGNTIYFGEGSWLTVV.

This clonotype has a count of ten or more. V and J are TRBV19 and TRBJ1-2, with 8 nucleotides matching TRBD1. J was trimmed by 2 bases and V by 10 bases; bases with no gene match: 6. The V gene's germline CDR1 is LNHDA and CDR2 SQIVND (reference sequence). The CDR3 loop spans 13 amino acids. CDR3 region: CATRTGINYGYTF. The DNA for the CDR3 is TGTGCCACAAGGACAGGGATAAACTATGGCTACACCTTC.

This clonotype has ten or more counts. The rearrangement joins TRBV20-1 to TRBJ1-4; D ambiguous. Deletions cut 0 bases from V and 7 bases from J, with 12 bases between. This CDR3 comprises 14 residues. The germline CDR1 and CDR2 sequences are DFQATT and SNEGSKA (reference sequence). The CDR3 is CSARDPKGFEKLFF. CDR3 nucleotide sequence: TGCAGTGCTAGAGACCCCAAAGGATTTGAAAAACTGTTTTTT.

This clonotype has ten or more counts. The gene calls are TRBV9 and TRBJ2-7; 8 bases map to TRBD2. Germline V gene lookup returns CDR1 SGDLS and CDR2 YYNGEE. The CDR3 consists of 14 residues. V lost 5 bases and J lost 4; bases outside the gene matches: 8. In DNA, the CDR3 is TGTGCCAGCAGTCCGGGGGGGTCACGGTACGAGCAGTACTTC. This codes for CASSPGGSRYEQYF.

This clonotype was recorded at least ten times. The CDR3 reads CASSLDYRTSTDTQYF. CDR3 nucleotide sequence: TGTGCCAGCAGCTTAGATTACCGGACAAGCACAGATACGCAGTATTTT. The rearrangement uses TRBV11-2 and TRBJ2-3; D is perhaps TRBD1 (5 bases). V was trimmed by 0 bases and J by 0 bases, leaving 10 bases between them. Germline CDR1 is SGHAT and CDR2 is FQNNGV. This CDR3 has 16 residues.